Presented here are 13 T cell receptor beta chains from one specimen sequenced in a study of blood T cell repertoires in COVID-19. Measured with immunoSEQ multiplex PCR; TCRdb has only the in-frame clones, and not every one. The sample includes approximately 300,000 clones, 86% seen only once; the top ten take 1.5% to 2%. Input material: peripheral blood. These TCRs come from a woman in her fifties or sixties with acute or convalescent COVID-19.

This chain joins TRBV18 and TRBJ1-2; D remains ambiguous. V shed 0 bases and J shed 0 bases, with 8 bases lying between them. CDR1 KGHSH and CDR2 LQKENI come from the germline V gene. The CDR3 length is 15 residues. CDR3 bases: TGTGCCAGCTCACCACCTTCCAGGCCTAACTATGGCTACACCTTC. Residues: CASSPPSRPNYGYTF. Using reference TRBV18 and TRBJ1-2 for the parts outside the CDR3, the full variable domain is NAGVMQNPRHLVRRRGQEARLRCSPMKGHSHVYWYRQLPEEGLKFMVYLQKENIIDESGMPKERFSAEFPKEGPSILRIQQVVRGDSAAYFCASSPPSRPNYGYTFGSGTRLTVV.

The chain uses TRBV2 and TRBJ1-5; D is ambiguous. The CDR3 is made up of 13 amino acids. Germline V gives CDR1 SNHLY, CDR2 FYNNEI. Trimming stripped 6 bases from V and 7 bases from J, with 13 bases between. In DNA, the CDR3 is TGTGCCAGCAGACGGGAAGGAGGGCAGCCCCAGCATTTT. It specifies CASRREGGQPQHF.

The rearrangement links TRBV15 to TRBJ1-1; D is unclear. The germline V and J ends were trimmed by 8 bases and 3 bases, with 13 bases remaining between them. This CDR3 is built from 13 residues. Germline CDR1 and CDR2: LNHNV and YYDKDF (reference sequence). CDR3 sequence reads: CATRWLGDTEAFF. DNA for the CDR3: TGTGCCACCCGGTGGTTGGGAGACACTGAAGCTTTCTTT.

The gene calls are TRBV5-1 and TRBJ2-1, with 7 bases lining up with TRBD2. Trimming removed 0 bases from V and 0 bases from J; junction bases left unmatched: 3. Germline assignment: CDR1 SGHRS and CDR2 YFSETQ. The CDR3 is 16 residues long. CDR3 bases: TGCGCCAGCAGCTTGGAAGCGGGATACTCCTACAATGAGCAGTTCTTC. This gives the protein CASSLEAGYSYNEQFF.

The rearrangement links TRBV9 to TRBJ2-3; unclear D gene. The CDR3 is made up of 16 amino acids. CDR1 is SGDLS and CDR2 is YYNGEE in the germline V gene. Trimming cost V 2 bases and J 2 bases, with 15 bases left between them. CDR3 nucleotide sequence: TGTGCCAGCAGCGTTGCTAGAGGTATGGTCACAGATACGCAGTATTTT. Protein product: CASSVARGMVTDTQYF.

The CDR3 DNA is TGTGCCAGCAGTGGGTCAAGCGGGAGTGGGACAGATACGCAGTATTTT. Residues: CASSGSSGSGTDTQYF. The chain combines TRBV6-1 with TRBJ2-3; 8 bases align to TRBD2. The CDR3 length is 16 residues. J was trimmed by 3 bases and V by 4 bases; bases with no gene match: 9. Germline CDR1 reads MNHNS; CDR2 reads SASEGT.

The chain is built from TRBV28 and TRBJ2-5; D may be TRBD2 (6 bases). There are 16 residues in the CDR3. The V gene's germline CDR1 is MDHEN and CDR2 SYDVKM. V lost 10 bases to trimming and J lost 3 bases, with 24 bases between them. The CDR3 sequence: CATLLGPRGRKETQYF. DNA of the CDR3: TGTGCCACCCTATTGGGCCCACGGGGGAGGAAAGAGACCCAGTACTTC.

This rearrangement joins TRBV6-6 to TRBJ1-4; TRBD1 matches 7 bases. J was trimmed by 6 bases and V by 5 bases; bases with no gene match: 9. CDR1 is MNHNY and CDR2 is SVGAGI in the germline V gene (reference sequence). There are 15 residues in the CDR3. Written as DNA, the CDR3 is TGTGCCAGCAGTACTACAGGGGCCGGGGATGAAAAACTGTTTTTT. Its protein product is CASSTTGAGDEKLFF.

The chain combines TRBV7-2 with TRBJ1-2; D is ambiguous. The CDR3 totals 14 residues. V dropped 5 bases and J dropped 4 bases, with 14 bases sitting between them. Germline values: CDR1 SGHTA, CDR2 FQGNSA. The CDR3 region is CASSPLQESYGYTF. The CDR3 DNA reads TGTGCCAGCAGCCCCCTCCAGGAATCCTATGGCTACACCTTC. The full variable domain, its missing parts supplied by reference TRBV7-2 and TRBJ1-2, is GAGVSQSPSNKVTEKGKDVELRCDPISGHTALYWYRQSLGQGLEFLIYFQGNSAPDKSGLPSDRFSAERTGGSVSTLTIQRTQQEDSAVYLCASSPLQESYGYTFGSGTRLTVV.

The J gene is TRBJ2-7, the V gene TRBV28, with TRBD1 as a possible D gene (6 bases). Germline values: CDR1 MDHEN, CDR2 SYDVKM. V was cut by 3 bases and J by 3 bases, with 12 bases left in between. The CDR3 extends over 14 amino acids. The CDR3 region is CASSLAGAGYEQYF. The CDR3 DNA follows: TGTGCCAGCAGTTTGGCAGGGGCGGGCTACGAGCAGTACTTC.

V usage is TRBV7-8 and J usage is TRBJ2-7, with 9 bases that match TRBD2. The CDR3 length is 15 residues. Germline V gene lookup returns CDR1 SGHVS and CDR2 FQNEAQ. V shed 0 bases, J shed 6 bases, and the junction held 6 bases outside the gene matches. CDR3 sequence (DNA): TGTGCCAGCAGCTTAGCGGTAGCGGGAGTCGGCGAGCAGTACTTC. Its translation: CASSLAVAGVGEQYF.

This sequence joins TRBV18 and TRBJ1-5, with 7 bases fitting TRBD1. The V gene's germline CDR1 is KGHSH and CDR2 LQKENI. J lost 5 bases, V lost 3 bases, and 4 bases had no gene match. This CDR3 spans 14 amino acids. The CDR3 protein is CASSPTTGDQPQHF. The CDR3 DNA reads as TGTGCCAGCTCACCCACAACAGGGGATCAGCCCCAGCATTTT.

This clone appeared a few times. The rearrangement links TRBV6-5 to TRBJ2-1; D might be TRBD1 (6 bases). Looked up from germline, CDR1 is MNHEY and CDR2 is SVGAGI. The CDR3 has 15 amino acids. Trimming pared 0 bases from V and 5 bases from J, leaving 11 bases between. The CDR3 DNA reads as TGTGCCAGCAGTTACTCTAGACAGGTAAACAATGAGCAGTTCTTC. It encodes CASSYSRQVNNEQFF.